This T cell receptor (beta chain) was retrieved from a study of blood T cell repertoires in COVID-19. Study-wide context: Sample material is recorded as cDNA or gDNA derived from T cells, B-cell-depleted T cells, or PBMCs.

Assignments of participants to cohorts depended upon their own reported clinical history. J gave up 4 bases and V 5 bases, and 7 bases lay outside the gene matches. CDR1 MNHEY and CDR2 SVGEGT come from the germline V gene. The CDR3 sequence is 16 residues long. In the source study's methods: Quantification of nucleated cells was approximated via reference gene primer amplification. The method was immunoSEQ multiplex PCR; TCRdb's version includes in-frame clones alone and lacks a portion of them. V, J and clone size derive from that table, while D and trimming were established from the DNA sequence. The table includes about 290,000 clones, around 90% detected once.

The sequenced material came from PBMCs or T cells enriched from blood (not recorded which). This receptor was identified in a woman aged 40 to 50 who had recovered from COVID-19. The chain couples TRBV6-2 or TRBV6-3 to TRBJ2-3; 12 positions agree with TRBD2. CDR3 nucleotides: TGTGCCAGCAGTCCCCGACTAGCGGGAGACGCAGATACGCAGTATTTT. Protein: CASSPRLAGDADTQYF.